The 30 T cell receptor beta chains reported below all come from one sample, sequenced in a study of tumor-infiltrating lymphocytes in primary liver carcinoma. Germline DNA was also extracted, while the blood RNA originated from unsorted whole blood. Starting from roughly 0.5 ug of total RNA, TCR beta cDNA was produced with a primer in the constant region. Researchers made the TCR beta libraries by running three nested multiplex PCR rounds with slightly modified ARM-PCR. The first two PCR rounds used TRBV1-TRBV30 primers with a Cbeta primer, 10 cycles each. TCRdb re-called the multiplex PCR reads through MiXCR, storing one row per CDR3 protein. The sample shows about 320,000 distinct CDR3 sequences, 65% of them seen only once. Material for sequencing was peripheral blood. The origin of the receptors is a middle-aged man with primary liver carcinoma and hepatitis B virus infection.

This clonotype came up many times. V and J are TRBV11-2 and TRBJ1-2; 9 bases line up with TRBD1. V shed 5 bases, J shed 4 bases, and the junction held 5 bases outside the gene matches. Germline CDR1 and CDR2: SGHAT and FQNNGV. The CDR3 extends over 14 amino acids. CDR3 bases: TGTGCCAGCAGCCCCGGGACAGGGATCTATGGCTACACCTTC. Translation: CASSPGTGIYGYTF.

The chain carries TRBV2 and TRBJ1-2, with D uncertain. This CDR3 has 13 amino acids. Trimming shortened V by 1 base and J by 4 bases, and 7 bases separated the two germline ends. Germline assignment: CDR1 SNHLY and CDR2 FYNNEI. The chain's CDR3 is CASSEGEGYGYTF. In DNA, the CDR3 is TGTGCCAGCAGTGAAGGAGAGGGCTATGGCTACACCTTC.

This sequence joins TRBV10-3 and TRBJ2-1; D is unclear. The CDR3 spans 15 residues. The germline gives CDR1 ENHRY, CDR2 SYGVKD. V lost 2 bases and J lost 13, with 21 bases in between. The CDR3 DNA follows: TGTGCCATCAGTGAGGAACAGCCATGGACCACTGGACAGTTCTTC. Translated, it gives CAISEEQPWTTGQFF.

With regard to this clonotype: This could be a read error, since a much larger clone is one nucleotide away. V gene TRBV6-2 or TRBV6-3 combines with J gene TRBJ2-7; unclear D gene. The germline gives CDR1 MNHEY, CDR2 SVGEGT. This CDR3 is built from 16 residues. V was pared by 2 bases and J by 7 bases, with 21 bases between. CDR3: CASSYEAVPLKVEQYF. CDR3 coding DNA: TGTGCCAGCAGTTACGAGGCAGTGCCTCTCAAAGTGGAGCAGTACTTC.

This clonotype was seen repeatedly, ten times or more. The CDR3 DNA follows: TGTGCCAGCAGGGCGTGGGCACAAGATACGCAGTATTTT. As protein: CASRAWAQDTQYF. This chain uses TRBV4-2 with TRBJ2-3; D call uncertain. The V gene lost 6 bases and the J gene lost 5 bases, with 12 bases spanning the gap. This CDR3 has 13 amino acids. Germline loops: CDR1 LGHNA, CDR2 YNFKEQ.

Many counts were recorded for this clonotype. The rearrangement links TRBV24-1 to TRBJ2-1; weak D call: TRBD2 (6 bases). The ends were cut back, 3 bases at V and 6 bases at J, with 17 bases in the middle. CDR1 KGHDR and CDR2 SFDVKD come from the germline V gene. CDR3 size: 16 residues. The CDR3 here is CATSDASGSRFNEQFF. CDR3 bases: TGTGCCACCAGTGATGCAAGCGGGTCCAGGTTCAATGAGCAGTTCTTC.

As regards this clonotype: This clone may be a read error of a much larger clone one base away. V gene TRBV6-5 combines with J gene TRBJ2-7, with TRBD1 identical over 9 bases. The CDR3 spans 15 residues. Germline CDR1 and CDR2: MNHEY and SVGAGI. V lost 7 bases and J lost 7; bases outside the gene matches: 14. The CDR3 reads CASILSWDRVGEQYF. CDR3 DNA: TGTGCCAGCATTCTCTCGTGGGACAGGGTGGGGGAGCAGTACTTC.

Turning to this clonotype: A much larger clone differs from this one at a single base, so this may be a read error. Because the CDR3 is missing its conserved closing phenylalanine or tryptophan, this is likely a read error. The V and J genes are TRBV4-1 and TRBJ2-2, with 9 bases matching TRBD2. This CDR3 is 16 amino acids long. V shed 2 bases and J 7 bases; nucleotides not matched to a gene: 8. CDR1 MGHRA and CDR2 YSYEKL come from the germline V gene. CDR3 nucleotides: TGCGCCAGCAGCCAAAGCGCGGGAGGGCCTGACGGGGAGCTGTTTTAT. Protein: CASSQSAGGPDGELFY.

This clonotype has only a few counts. A much larger clone differs from this one at a single base, so this may be a read error. This sequence joins TRBV6-6 and TRBJ2-3; D not certain. The CDR3 has 12 residues. Germline CDR1 is MNHNY and CDR2 is SVGAGI (reference sequence). Trimming cost V 0 bases and J 8 bases, with 6 bases left between them. The CDR3 nucleotides read TGTGCCAGCAGTTACTCATCAGGTACGCAGTATTTT. This translates into CASSYSSGTQYF.

In regard to this clonotype: Given a much more abundant clone one base away, this may be a read error. V gene TRBV6-1 combines with J gene TRBJ2-2; TRBD1 matches 8 bases. The CDR3 is made up of 16 amino acids. Germline CDR1 reads MNHNS; CDR2 reads SASEGT. CDR3 nucleotides: TGTGCCAGCAGTGACCTCGGACAGGGCGATTCCGGGGAGCTGGTTTTT. Its translation: CASSDLGQGDSGELVF.

This clonotype was seen ten or more times. This rearrangement joins TRBV29-1 to TRBJ2-1; a weak D match, TRBD2 (5 bases). V was pared by 4 bases and J by 9 bases, with 16 bases between. Germline V CDR1 and CDR2: SQVTM, ANQGSEA. CDR3 length equals 13 residues. This CDR3 is CSVVWAQSGEQFF. The CDR3, as DNA: TGCAGCGTTGTCTGGGCCCAGAGCGGTGAGCAGTTCTTC.

Notes on this clonotype: Because the CDR3's place on the DNA is in doubt, the DNA is left out and the CDR3 is given as listed by TCRdb. V usage is TRBV6-5 and J usage is TRBJ2-7. The CDR3 is 12 residues long, counting both termini. Germline V gene sequence: CDR1 MNHEY, CDR2 SVGAGI. The chain's CDR3 is CARSYGCYEQYF.

As for this clonotype: One base away lies a much larger clone, so this may be a sequencing read error. The rearrangement joins TRBV6-6 to TRBJ1-2; D ambiguous. Germline CDR1 is MNHNY and CDR2 is SVGAGI (reference sequence). The V end lost 5 bases, the J end lost 9 bases, and 7 bases lay between the germline ends. The CDR3 contains 10 residues. CDR3 residues: CASSDVSYTF. For the CDR3, the DNA is TGTGCCAGCAGTGATGTTAGCTACACCTTC.

This chain joins TRBV11-2 and TRBJ2-5, with 13 bases identical to TRBD2. This CDR3 has 18 amino acids. Germline V gene sequence: CDR1 SGHAT, CDR2 FQNNGV. Unmatched junction bases numbered 15, after V lost 8 bases and J lost 3 bases. The CDR3 region is CASAPLAGGGVYKETQYF. CDR3 bases: TGTGCCAGCGCCCCACTAGCGGGAGGGGGGGTGTACAAAGAGACCCAGTACTTC.

The rearrangement links TRBV11-1 to TRBJ1-1; 7 positions agree with TRBD1. V trimming: 5 bases; J trimming: 0 bases; junction bases outside the gene matches: 6. From germline, CDR1 is SGHAT and CDR2 FQDESV (reference sequence). CDR3 length equals 15 residues. The DNA of the CDR3 is TGTGCCAGCAGCATACCCGGGACAGTGAACACTGAAGCTTTCTTT. Translation: CASSIPGTVNTEAFF. Using reference TRBV11-1 and TRBJ1-1 for the parts outside the CDR3, the full variable domain is EAEVAQSPRYKITEKSQAVAFWCDPISGHATLYWYRQILGQGPELLVQFQDESVVDDSQLPKDRFSAERLKGVDSTLKIQPAELGDSAMYLCASSIPGTVNTEAFFGQGTRLTVV.

This clonotype appeared many times. The chain has TRBV11-3 and TRBJ2-1; TRBD2 matches at 8 bases. Unmatched junction bases numbered 9, after V lost 4 bases and J lost 4 bases. The germline gives CDR1 SGHNT, CDR2 YENEEA. This CDR3 region has 16 residues. The CDR3 loop is CASSSFTSGPYNEQFF. In DNA, the CDR3 is TGTGCCAGCAGCTCATTCACTAGCGGACCTTACAATGAGCAGTTCTTC.

This clonotype was detected ten times or more. V and J are TRBV7-8 and TRBJ1-6; possibly TRBD1 for D (5 bases). V lost 5 bases, J lost 10 bases, and 12 bases lay in between. Germline CDR1 SGHVS, CDR2 FQNEAQ. The CDR3 is 13 residues long. This chain's CDR3 is CASSPPGVSPLHF. For the CDR3, the DNA is TGTGCCAGCAGCCCGCCGGGGGTGTCACCCCTCCACTTT.

A few counts support this clonotype. The gene calls are TRBV11-2 and TRBJ2-2, with unresolved D. The V and J ends lost 8 bases and 7 bases respectively, with 20 bases between them. This CDR3 region has 15 residues. In germline, CDR1 is SGHAT, CDR2 FQNNGV. The CDR3 loop is CASGPQGGSFGELFF. CDR3 nucleotide sequence: TGTGCCAGCGGCCCCCAAGGTGGCTCTTTCGGGGAGCTGTTTTTT.

A single count supports this clonotype. A much larger clone sits a single nucleotide away, making a read error possible. The genes are TRBV4-1 and TRBJ2-3; possible D gene TRBD2, 5 bases. The germline gives CDR1 MGHRA, CDR2 YSYEKL. The CDR3 length is 15 residues. Here the CDR3 reads CASSPRTASTDTRYF. In nucleotides, the CDR3 is TGCGCCAGCAGCCCACGGACGGCTAGCACAGATACGCGGTATTTT.

Comment on this clonotype: One junction end disagrees with the germline gene, perhaps due to a read error. The chain employs TRBV12-3 or TRBV12-4 and TRBJ2-7, with 8 bases aligning to TRBD1. The CDR3 is made up of 15 amino acids. This chain's CDR3 is CTRSRPGTGSYEQYF. The CDR3 DNA reads as TGTACCAGGAGCAGACCCGGGACAGGATCCTACGAGCAGTACTTC.

Remarks on this clonotype: A read error may be the cause here, since a much bigger clone is one base away. This chain links TRBV10-3 with TRBJ1-2; maybe TRBD1 (5 bases). Trimming took off 0 bases at V and 4 bases at J, with 9 bases between the two ends. The CDR3 contains 14 residues. Germline V lookup: CDR1 ENHRY, CDR2 SYGVKD. CDR3 amino acids: CAISESHDSYGYTF. The CDR3, as DNA: TGTGCCATCAGTGAGTCCCACGACAGCTATGGCTACACCTTC.

As regards this clonotype: The germline gene is not matched at one end of the junction; a read error may be the cause. The V call is TRBV7-9, the J call TRBJ2-1, with TRBD2 as a possible D gene (6 bases). In germline, CDR1 is SEHNR, CDR2 FQNEAQ (reference sequence). This CDR3 is 14 amino acids long. The chain's CDR3 is CAGSFGGSDNEQFF. CDR3 DNA sequence: TGTGCCGGCAGCTTCGGGGGTAGCGACAATGAGCAGTTCTTC.

In its sample, this clonotype was seen once. The rearrangement joins TRBV20-1 to TRBJ2-7; the D gene could be TRBD1 or TRBD2 (5 bases each). V was shortened by 6 bases and J by 3 bases, with 12 bases between the two germline ends. Germline V gene sequence: CDR1 DFQATT, CDR2 SNEGSKA (reference sequence). The CDR3 spans 12 residues. The CDR3 sequence is CSAGDGNYEQYF. The CDR3 DNA reads TGCAGTGCAGGGGACGGAAACTACGAGCAGTACTTC.

Turning to this clonotype: Its ends do not fully match the called genes, so a read error is possible. V is TRBV28 and J is TRBJ2-2; TRBD2 aligns across 14 bases. Germline V gives CDR1 MDHEN, CDR2 SYDVKM. The CDR3 has 16 residues. The CDR3 region is CASSLWTSGGTGELFF. CDR3 bases: TGTGCCAGTAGTTTATGGACTAGCGGGGGGACCGGGGAGCTGTTTTTT.

The chain carries TRBV6-1 and TRBJ1-5; TRBD1 matches 7 bases. The J call may be in error: the DNA end matches TRBJ2-3 better. Germline CDR1 MNHNS, CDR2 SASEGT. The CDR3 loop spans 16 amino acids. The CDR3, as DNA: TGTGCCAGCAGTGGGCGACAGGGAATTGGCAATCAGCCCCAGTATTTT. Translation gives CASSGRQGIGNQPQYF.

A single count supports this clonotype. The V gene is TRBV28, the J gene TRBJ2-7, with 14 bases matching TRBD2. The CDR3 spans 17 residues. CDR1 and CDR2 from the germline V gene are MDHEN and SYDVKM. Trimming removed 7 bases from V and 1 base from J; junction bases left unmatched: 9. As DNA, the CDR3 is TGTGCCAGCAAATCCGGGACTAGCGGGAGAAATTCCTACGAGCAGTACTTC. Translated, it gives CASKSGTSGRNSYEQYF. The full variable domain, in which reference TRBV28 and TRBJ2-7 provide the parts outside the CDR3, is DVKVTQSSRYLVKRTGEKVFLECVQDMDHENMFWYRQDPGLGLRLIYFSYDVKMKEKGDIPEGYSVSREKKERFSLILESASTNQTSMYLCASKSGTSGRNSYEQYFGPGTRLTVT.

Comment on this clonotype: This could be a read error, since a much larger clone is one nucleotide away. V gene TRBV6-1 combines with J gene TRBJ1-4; 8 nucleotides align to TRBD1. This CDR3 spans 17 amino acids. J gave up 3 bases and V 2 bases, and 8 bases lay outside the gene matches. Germline V lookup: CDR1 MNHNS, CDR2 SASEGT. This CDR3 is CASSETGTGDPNEKLFF. The CDR3 DNA follows: TGTGCCAGCAGTGAAACCGGGACAGGTGACCCTAATGAAAAACTGTTTTTT.

V and J are TRBV28 and TRBJ1-2; D remains unclear. CDR3 size: 15 residues. The V gene lost 6 bases and the J gene lost 2 bases, with 16 bases spanning the gap. Germline loops: CDR1 MDHEN, CDR2 SYDVKM. As DNA, the CDR3 is TGTGCCAGCAGACCGGGCAGTCAAACCAACTATGGCTACACCTTC. This sequence encodes CASRPGSQTNYGYTF.

This clonotype was seen only once. A much more abundant neighbour one base away suggests this may be a read error. This chain links TRBV12-3 or TRBV12-4 with TRBJ1-5; perhaps TRBD1 as D (5 bases). There are 15 residues in the CDR3. CDR3 sequence reads: CASRTAGDSNQAQHF. CDR3 coding DNA: TGTGCCAGCCGCACGGCGGGGGATAGCAATCAGGCCCAGCATTTT.

This clonotype was recorded at least ten times. The junction differs from germline at one of its ends, possibly a read error. The V call is TRBV4-3, the J call TRBJ2-3; D call uncertain. Germline V lookup: CDR1 LGHNA, CDR2 YSLEER. The CDR3 has 14 amino acids. The CDR3 DNA reads as TGTGCCAGCAGCCAAGATTTAAGGCCGGATACGCAGTATTTT. Translated: CASSQDLRPDTQYF.